This is a list of T cell receptor beta chains from one sample in a study of cytotoxic CD8 clonotypes in ibrutinib-treated CLL. TCRdb keeps only in-frame clones here, not all; method: immunoSEQ multiplex PCR. The sample has 45,000 to 50,000 clones, around half seen once. Sequenced material: PBMCs, taken after 12 months of ibrutinib treatment. These receptor sequences come from a human donor with chronic lymphocytic leukemia. Each CDR3 is given with its conserved first and last residue. Each record gives: clone size, J gene, D gene, V gene, CDR3 DNA, CDR3 protein. D genes are given only for firm matches. Only part of the rows carry a size: once, few, many, or a class if the clone is expanded.

>once|TRBJ1-1|-|TRBV9
TGTGCCAGCAGCGCAACCGGGACGTCCACTGAAGCTTTCTTT
CASSATGTSTEAFF
>-|TRBJ1-1|-|TRBV5-1
TGCGCCAGCAGCCAACTGGGGTCGAGGAACACTGAAGCTTTCTTT
CASSQLGSRNTEAFF
>-|TRBJ2-1|TRBD2|TRBV11-2
TGTGCCAGCAGCTTACGGGAGGGTAGTGAGCAGTTCTTC
CASSLREGSEQFF
>few|TRBJ1-1|-|TRBV11-2
TGTGCCAGCAGCTTAGGCAGTGTGGGCACTGAAGCTTTCTTT
CASSLGSVGTEAFF
>-|TRBJ1-6|-|TRBV9
TGTGCCAGCAGCGTAGGGACCCTCAATAATTCACCCCTCCACTTT
CASSVGTLNNSPLHF
>many|TRBJ1-1|-|TRBV25-1
TGTGCCAGCAGTCCCACTCAGACAGCTGAAGCTTTCTTT
CASSPTQTAEAFF
>many|TRBJ2-7|TRBD2|TRBV5-6
TGTGCCAGCAGCTTGCTGTCTAGCGGCGCCTACGAGCAGTACTTC
CASSLLSSGAYEQYF
>many|TRBJ2-1|-|TRBV11-1
TGTGCCAGCAGCTTAGCTCTCTCAGTCTTAAATGAGCAGTTCTTC
CASSLALSVLNEQFF
>-|TRBJ1-1|-|TRBV7-8
TGTGCCAGCAGCCGCGACAGAATGAACACTGAAGCTTTCTTT
CASSRDRMNTEAFF
>-|TRBJ2-5|-|TRBV7-7
TGTGCTAGCAGCTTAGGAGGTGGAGGGGAGACCCAGTACTTC
CASSLGGGGETQYF
>-|TRBJ2-7|TRBD1|TRBV11-1
TGTGCCAGCAGCTTAGACAGGGGATCCTACGAGCAGTACTTC
CASSLDRGSYEQYF
>few|TRBJ2-2|-|TRBV19
TGTGCCTCCGTTCGGGACGCTGTCGGGGCCGGGGAGCTGTTTTTT
CASVRDAVGAGELFF
>-|TRBJ2-1|TRBD2|TRBV19
TGTGCCAGTAGTATTAGGACTAGCGGCCGTCTTGGTGAGCAGTTCTTC
CASSIRTSGRLGEQFF
>-|TRBJ2-5|-|TRBV5-4
TGTGCCAGCAGCTTGGCCGACATTACGGGGACCCAGTACTTC
CASSLADITGTQYF
>-|TRBJ1-1|-|TRBV28
TGTGCCAGCAGTTTAGGGACTGAAGCTTTCTTT
CASSLGTEAFF
>-|TRBJ2-7|TRBD2|TRBV7-2
TGTGCCAGCAGCTTAGTCGCTAGCGGGAGGGCCGCGGTCTTC
CASSLVASGRAAVF
>-|TRBJ2-1|TRBD2|TRBV6-6
TGTGCCAGCAGTTACCAACTAGCGGGAGCCAATGAGCAGTTCTTC
CASSYQLAGANEQFF
>few|TRBJ2-1|-|TRBV7-3
TGTGCCAGCAGCGGACGAGTGGGCAATGAGCAGTTCTTC
CASSGRVGNEQFF
>-|TRBJ1-6|-|TRBV5-1
TGCGCCAGCAGCCTCGAACAGGGCACCCTCCACTTT
CASSLEQGTLHF
>-|TRBJ1-5|-|TRBV27
TGTGCCAGCAGTTCAACAGGGCATCAGCCCCAGCATTTT
CASSSTGHQPQHF
>-|TRBJ1-2|-|TRBV15
TGTGCCACCAGCAGGGACAGCTTTTATGGCTACACCTTC
CATSRDSFYGYTF
>few|TRBJ1-5|-|TRBV7-2
TGTGCCAGCAGCCCTGAAGGCGGGTTTCAGCCCCAGCATTTT
CASSPEGGFQPQHF
>-|TRBJ2-1|-|TRBV7-2
TGTGCCAGCAGCTTATCCCAGTTCTTC
CASSLSQFF
>few|TRBJ1-1|-|TRBV5-1
TGCGCCAGCCAGGACGAAGACGCCCTGGACAATGATACCGGACTTTTCGGCACTGAAGCTTTCTTT
CASQDEDALDNDTGLFGTEAFF
>-|TRBJ1-3|-|TRBV7-2
TGTGCCAGCATGTTGGGTTCTGGAAACACCATATATTTT
CASMLGSGNTIYF
>large|TRBJ2-1|TRBD2|TRBV29-1
TGCAGCGTTGAGGCGGGAGCGTACAATGAGCAGTTCTTC
CSVEAGAYNEQFF
>-|TRBJ2-7|TRBD2|TRBV9
TGTGCCAGCAGCGTGGACGGGAGGGTTCCCTACGAGCAGTACTTC
CASSVDGRVPYEQYF
>few|TRBJ2-7|-|TRBV18
TGTGCCAGCTCATCCGACAGTCGGAACGAGCAGTACTTC
CASSSDSRNEQYF
>-|TRBJ1-3|-|TRBV7-9
TGTGCCAGCAGCTTAAGTCGGGGCAGGGCCTCTGGAAACACCATATATTTT
CASSLSRGRASGNTIYF
>-|TRBJ1-1|-|TRBV5-6
TGTGCCAGCAGCTTGGTGTGGTCGGGTCGGGGAAACACTGAAGCTTTCTTT
CASSLVWSGRGNTEAFF
>-|TRBJ2-2|-|TRBV29-1
TGCAGCGGTATATCGGGCAGGACGAACACCGGGGAGCTGTTTTTT
CSGISGRTNTGELFF
>few|TRBJ2-5|-|TRBV18
TGTGCCAGCTCGTCACCCCCAGGGGAGACCCAGTACTTC
CASSSPPGETQYF
>-|TRBJ1-2|-|TRBV28
TGTGCCAGCAACCTAAGGGGGGCCGGCACCTACACCTTC
CASNLRGAGTYTF
>once|TRBJ2-3|TRBD2|TRBV5-4
TGTGCCAGCAGCCAAGGGTTAGGCGGGAGAACAGATACGCAGTATTTT
CASSQGLGGRTDTQYF
>-|TRBJ2-7|-|TRBV2
TGTGCCAGCCTACGCGCCTTCGAGCAGTACTTC
CASLRAFEQYF
>-|TRBJ2-3|-|TRBV18
TGTGCCAGCTCTCAAGGACCCACAGATACGCAGTATTTT
CASSQGPTDTQYF
>once|TRBJ1-1|-|TRBV5-6
TGTGCCAGCAGCTTGGATCTCCGGTCCCAAAGAACTTTCTTT
CASSLDLRSQRTFF
>-|TRBJ1-5|TRBD1|TRBV19
TGTGCCAGTAGGGGTCAGGGGGGGAATCAGCCCCAGCATTTT
CASRGQGGNQPQHF
>-|TRBJ2-2|TRBD2|TRBV6-6
TGTGCCAGCAGTCCTAGCGGGAGTCCCCCCGGGGAGCTGTTTTTT
CASSPSGSPPGELFF
>-|TRBJ2-1|TRBD2|TRBV7-9
TGTGCCAGCAGCTTGGGAGCGGGAGTGGGGCTCAATGAGCAGTTCTTC
CASSLGAGVGLNEQFF
>-|TRBJ2-7|TRBD2|TRBV5-6
TGTGCCAGCGCGGGGGGCCCTAGCTTAGTCGGCGAGCAGTACTTC
CASAGGPSLVGEQYF
>-|TRBJ1-2|-|TRBV19
TGTGCCAGTAGCCCCGACGGACGGTGGGCGAATGGCTACACCTTC
CASSPDGRWANGYTF
>-|TRBJ2-3|TRBD1|TRBV6-1
TGTGCCAGCACCATGGACAGGGGAGGTGATACGCAGTATTTT
CASTMDRGGDTQYF
>-|TRBJ2-7|-|TRBV4-2
TGTGCCAGCAGCCCGCTGACGGATACCTACGAGCAGTACTTC
CASSPLTDTYEQYF
>-|TRBJ2-7|-|TRBV5-4
TGTGCCAGCAGCTCGAGGACCTCTACCTACGAGCAGTACTTC
CASSSRTSTYEQYF
>-|TRBJ1-2|-|TRBV28
TGTGCCAGCAGTTTCCTCGGCCCCCGGCGTGGCTACACCTTC
CASSFLGPRRGYTF
>few|TRBJ2-7|-|TRBV6-1
TGTGCCAGCAGCATCTTGGACCGTTACGAGCAGTACTTC
CASSILDRYEQYF
>-|TRBJ2-2|-|TRBV13
TGTGCCAGCAGCTATTCCCCATGGGGCGGGACAAACACCGGGGAGCTGTTTTTT
CASSYSPWGGTNTGELFF
>-|TRBJ2-3|TRBD2|TRBV5-6
TGTGCCAGCAGCTTGATCTCTAGCGGGAGGGCGAGCACAGATACGCAGTATTTT
CASSLISSGRASTDTQYF